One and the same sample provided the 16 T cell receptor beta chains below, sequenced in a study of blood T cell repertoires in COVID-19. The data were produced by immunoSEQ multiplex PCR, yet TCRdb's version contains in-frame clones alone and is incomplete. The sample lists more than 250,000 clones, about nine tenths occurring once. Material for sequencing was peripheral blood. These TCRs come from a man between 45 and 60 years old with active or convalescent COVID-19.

As DNA, the CDR3 is TGTGCCAGCTCTCCTCTACCGTCTGGGCAGGGCCCCCTCGCCCAGCATTTT. This translates into CASSPLPSGQGPLAQHF. The V and J genes are TRBV18 and TRBJ1-5; a weak D match, TRBD1 (5 bases). Trimming pared 6 bases from V and 11 bases from J, leaving 29 bases between. The CDR3 runs to 17 residues. Germline V CDR1 and CDR2: KGHSH, LQKENI.

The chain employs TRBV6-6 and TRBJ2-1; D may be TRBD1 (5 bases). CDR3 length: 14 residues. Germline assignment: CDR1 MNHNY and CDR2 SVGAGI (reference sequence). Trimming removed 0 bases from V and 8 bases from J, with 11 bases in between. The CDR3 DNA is TGTGCCAGCAGTTACTCTCCTAGGGGCGATGAGCAGTTCTTC. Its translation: CASSYSPRGDEQFF.

Written as DNA, the CDR3 is TGTGCCTGGAGTGTAGGTTGGGCAGGGGCAAGACGGGACATTCAGTACTTC. As protein: CAWSVGWAGARRDIQYF. The chain joins TRBV30 to TRBJ2-4; D may be TRBD1 (6 bases). Germline-derived CDR1 and CDR2 are GTSNPN and SVGIG (reference sequence). This CDR3 has 17 amino acids. Trimming shortened V by 0 bases and J by 8 bases, and 23 bases separated the two germline ends.

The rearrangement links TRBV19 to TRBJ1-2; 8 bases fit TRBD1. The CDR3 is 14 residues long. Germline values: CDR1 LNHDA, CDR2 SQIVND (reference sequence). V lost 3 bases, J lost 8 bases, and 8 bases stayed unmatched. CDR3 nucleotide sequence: TGTGCCAGTAGTATCTCCGACAGGGGAAGAGGCTACACCTTC. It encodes CASSISDRGRGYTF.

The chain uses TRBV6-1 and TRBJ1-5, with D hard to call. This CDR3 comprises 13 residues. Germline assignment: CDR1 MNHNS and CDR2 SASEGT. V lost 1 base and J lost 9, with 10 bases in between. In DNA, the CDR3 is TGTGCCAGCAGTGAAGTGGTAGGAGGGCCCCAGCATTTT. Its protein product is CASSEVVGGPQHF.

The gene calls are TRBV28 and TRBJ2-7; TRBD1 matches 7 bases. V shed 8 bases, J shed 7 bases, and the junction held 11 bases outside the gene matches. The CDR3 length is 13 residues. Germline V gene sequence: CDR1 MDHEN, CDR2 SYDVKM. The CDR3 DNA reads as TGTGCCAGCGCTATAGGACAGGCCGGGGAGCAGTACTTC. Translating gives CASAIGQAGEQYF.

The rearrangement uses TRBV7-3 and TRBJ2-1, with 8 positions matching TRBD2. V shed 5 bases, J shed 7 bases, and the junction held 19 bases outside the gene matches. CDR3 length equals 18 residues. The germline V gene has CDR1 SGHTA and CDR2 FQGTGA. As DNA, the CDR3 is TGTGCCAGCAGCCCATACGCAGGTAGCGGGGCCACTGGGAATGAGCAGTTCTTC. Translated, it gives CASSPYAGSGATGNEQFF.

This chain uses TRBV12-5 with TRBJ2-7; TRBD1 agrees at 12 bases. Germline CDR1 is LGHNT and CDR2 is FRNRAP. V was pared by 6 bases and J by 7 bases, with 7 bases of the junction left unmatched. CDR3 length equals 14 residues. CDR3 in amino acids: CASGAGQGAQEQYF. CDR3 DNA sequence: TGTGCTAGTGGGGCGGGACAGGGGGCTCAAGAGCAGTACTTC.

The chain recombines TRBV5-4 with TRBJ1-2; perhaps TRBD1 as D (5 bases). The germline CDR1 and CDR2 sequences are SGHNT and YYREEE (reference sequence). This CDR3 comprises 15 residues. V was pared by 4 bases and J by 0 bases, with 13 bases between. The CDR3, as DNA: TGTGCCAGCAGCCCCGGGGGGGATGCTAACTATGGCTACACCTTC. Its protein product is CASSPGGDANYGYTF.

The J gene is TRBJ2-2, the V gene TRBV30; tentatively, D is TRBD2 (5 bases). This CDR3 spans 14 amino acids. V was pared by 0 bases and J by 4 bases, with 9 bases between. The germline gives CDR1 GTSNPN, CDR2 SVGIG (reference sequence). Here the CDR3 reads CAWSVGLATGELFF. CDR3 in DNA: TGTGCCTGGAGTGTAGGGCTAGCCACCGGGGAGCTGTTTTTT.

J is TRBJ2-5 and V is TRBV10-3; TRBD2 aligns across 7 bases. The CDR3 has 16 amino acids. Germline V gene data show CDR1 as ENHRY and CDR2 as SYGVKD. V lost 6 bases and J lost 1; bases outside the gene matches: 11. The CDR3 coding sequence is TGTGCCATCAGCCAAAATCAAGCGGGACTCCAAGAGACCCAGTACTTC. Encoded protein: CAISQNQAGLQETQYF.

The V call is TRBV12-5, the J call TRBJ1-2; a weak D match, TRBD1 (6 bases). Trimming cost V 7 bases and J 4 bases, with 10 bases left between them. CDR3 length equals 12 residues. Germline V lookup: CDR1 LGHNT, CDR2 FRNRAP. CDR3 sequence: CASARDTYGYTF. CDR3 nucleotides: TGTGCTAGTGCCAGGGACACCTATGGCTACACCTTC.

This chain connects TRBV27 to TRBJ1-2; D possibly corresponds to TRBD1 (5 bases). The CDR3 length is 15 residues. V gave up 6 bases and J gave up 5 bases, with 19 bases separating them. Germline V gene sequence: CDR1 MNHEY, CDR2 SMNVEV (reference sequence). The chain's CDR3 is CASSESGGTRYGYTF. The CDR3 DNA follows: TGTGCCAGCAGCGAATCCGGGGGGACTAGGTATGGCTACACCTTC.

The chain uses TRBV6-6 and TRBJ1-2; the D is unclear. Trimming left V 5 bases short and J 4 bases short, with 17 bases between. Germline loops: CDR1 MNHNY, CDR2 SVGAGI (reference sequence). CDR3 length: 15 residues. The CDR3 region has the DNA TGTGCCAGCAGTACCCCCTCGGCGGCCTTCTATGGCTACACCTTC. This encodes CASSTPSAAFYGYTF.

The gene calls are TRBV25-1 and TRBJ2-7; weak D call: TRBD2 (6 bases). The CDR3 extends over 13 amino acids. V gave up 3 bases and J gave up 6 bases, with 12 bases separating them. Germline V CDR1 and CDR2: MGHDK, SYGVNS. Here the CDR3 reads CASSELMGGEQYF. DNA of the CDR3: TGTGCCAGCAGTGAGCTGATGGGGGGCGAGCAGTACTTC.

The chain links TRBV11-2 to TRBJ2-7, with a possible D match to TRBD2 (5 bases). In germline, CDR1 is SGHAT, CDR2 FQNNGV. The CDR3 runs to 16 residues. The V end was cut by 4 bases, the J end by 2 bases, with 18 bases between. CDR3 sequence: CASSSSPASRPYEQYF. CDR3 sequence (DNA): TGTGCCAGCAGCTCCTCCCCCGCTAGCAGACCCTACGAGCAGTACTTC.